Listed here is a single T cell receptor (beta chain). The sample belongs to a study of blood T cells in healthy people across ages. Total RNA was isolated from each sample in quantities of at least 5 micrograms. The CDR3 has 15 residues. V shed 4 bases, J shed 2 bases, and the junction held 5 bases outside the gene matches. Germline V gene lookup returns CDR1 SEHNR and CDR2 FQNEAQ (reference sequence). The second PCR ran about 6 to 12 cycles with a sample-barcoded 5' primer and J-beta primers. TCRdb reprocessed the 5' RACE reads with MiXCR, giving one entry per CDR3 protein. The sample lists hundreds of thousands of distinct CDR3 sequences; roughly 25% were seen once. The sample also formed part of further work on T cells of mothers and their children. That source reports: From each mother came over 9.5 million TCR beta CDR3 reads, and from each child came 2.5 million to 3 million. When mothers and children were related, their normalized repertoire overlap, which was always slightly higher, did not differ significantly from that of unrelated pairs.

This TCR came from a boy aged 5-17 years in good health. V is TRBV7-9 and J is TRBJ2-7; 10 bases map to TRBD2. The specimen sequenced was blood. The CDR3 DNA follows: TGTGCCAGCAGCTCCGGGACTAGCGAGACCTACGAGCAGTACTTC. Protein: CASSSGTSETYEQYF.